This record concerns one TCR beta chain sequence. Germline V CDR1 and CDR2: PRHDT, FYEKMQ (reference sequence). V lost 8 bases and J lost 5, with 13 bases in between. This CDR3 comprises 14 residues. Under the authors' procedure: Researchers report that nucleated cell counts were estimated from reference gene primer amplification. Produced via immunoSEQ multiplex PCR; TCRdb's table is partial and in-frame only. The V and J calls and clone size come from that table; D and trimming were worked out from the DNA. The sample has about 87,000 clones, 80% to 90% seen once. The data are from a study of blood T cell repertoires in COVID-19. On the study more broadly: From the United States, Italy and Spain came samples of acute and convalescent COVID-19.

This receptor was taken from a man aged 80 or over with acute or convalescent COVID-19. The sequencing sample was made of peripheral blood. The rearrangement joins TRBV13 to TRBJ1-6, with D hard to call. The CDR3 bases are TGTGCCAGCCAGCGGACTAAAAATAATTCACCCCTCCACTTT. It translates to CASQRTKNNSPLHF.